The next 29 T cell receptor beta chains were all read from a single sample in a study of cytomegalovirus exposure and HLA in healthy donors. The study ran its PCR with 60 Vbeta and 13 Jbeta primers. Profiled with immunoSEQ multiplex PCR; TCRdb holds only in-frame clones, not every one. The sample holds under 200,000 clones; roughly 82% are singletons and the top ten take 1.5%. The sequenced sample was PBMCs. Receptors originate from a girl under 18 in good health and CMV-seropositive.

The chain couples TRBV29-1 to TRBJ1-1; TRBD1 matches 9 bases. The CDR3 consists of 14 residues. J was trimmed by 10 bases and V by 6 bases; bases with no gene match: 15. The germline V gene has CDR1 SQVTM and CDR2 ANQGSEA. For the CDR3, the DNA is TGCAGCGTCCCCCCGGGACAGGGCGTTAACGGAGCTTTCTTT. This gives the protein CSVPPGQGVNGAFF.

This chain links TRBV4-3 with TRBJ2-5; 15 bases line up with TRBD2. The CDR3 is 19 amino acids. Germline V CDR1 and CDR2: LGHNA, YSLEER. With V trimmed by 1 base and J by 4 bases, 10 bases remained unmatched. The CDR3 loop is CASSQGPGTSGGTPETQYF. CDR3 nucleotides: TGCGCCAGCAGCCAAGGACCCGGGACTAGCGGGGGGACTCCAGAGACCCAGTACTTC.

This rearrangement joins TRBV29-1 to TRBJ1-2, with 7 bases identical to TRBD1. V shed 6 bases and J 5 bases; nucleotides not matched to a gene: 15. In germline, CDR1 is SQVTM, CDR2 ANQGSEA. This CDR3 comprises 15 residues. The CDR3 DNA is TGCAGCGTCGAAAAGCACCGGGGACAGTTATATGGCTACACCTTC. Residues: CSVEKHRGQLYGYTF.

This clone was detected once. The V call is TRBV4-1, the J call TRBJ2-2, with 10 bases aligning to TRBD2. V dropped 4 bases and J dropped 6; count of bases not matched to a gene: 8. The CDR3 contains 16 residues. The germline V gene encodes CDR1 MGHRA and CDR2 YSYEKL. The CDR3, as DNA: TGCGCCAGCAGCCCCCGCCCAGCGGGGGGGCCCGGGGAGCTGTTTTTT. This codes for CASSPRPAGGPGELFF.

The rearrangement uses TRBV2 and TRBJ2-2; tentative D call: TRBD2 (5 bases). The CDR3 sequence is 15 residues long. The germline CDR1 and CDR2 sequences are SNHLY and FYNNEI. V gave up 7 bases and J gave up 4 bases, with 16 bases separating them. The CDR3 here is CASMEGSGITGELFF. DNA for the CDR3: TGTGCCAGCATGGAAGGTTCCGGGATCACCGGGGAGCTGTTTTTT.

The rearrangement joins TRBV5-1 to TRBJ1-2; TRBD1 matches at 9 bases. The CDR3 extends over 15 amino acids. Germline CDR1 and CDR2: SGHRS and YFSETQ. V trimming: 0 bases; J trimming: 6 bases; junction bases outside the gene matches: 6. The CDR3 sequence is CASSLGVGQGNGYTF. The CDR3 DNA follows: TGCGCCAGCAGCTTGGGCGTGGGACAGGGTAATGGCTACACCTTC.

This chain links TRBV11-2 with TRBJ2-1; 11 nucleotides match TRBD2. J lost 8 bases, V lost 6 bases, and 12 bases had no gene match. The CDR3 has 16 residues. Germline lookup yields CDR1 SGHAT and CDR2 FQNNGV. Here the CDR3 reads CASRTSFSGGADEQFF. In nucleotides, the CDR3 is TGTGCCAGCAGGACTTCCTTTAGCGGGGGGGCCGATGAGCAGTTCTTC.

A few counts support this clone. This chain connects TRBV9 to TRBJ2-7, with no clear D. Germline values: CDR1 SGDLS, CDR2 YYNGEE. V was cut by 0 bases and J by 0 bases, with 7 bases left in between. The CDR3 extends over 14 amino acids. The CDR3 nucleotides read TGTGCCAGCAGCGTAGGTGGTAGCTCCTACGAGCAGTACTTC. This sequence encodes CASSVGGSSYEQYF. The variable domain in full, completed from reference TRBV9 and TRBJ2-7, reads DSGVTQTPKHLITATGQRVTLRCSPRSGDLSVYWYQQSLDQGLQFLIQYYNGEERAKGNILERFSAQQFPDLHSELNLSSLELGDSALYFCASSVGGSSYEQYFGPGTRLTVT.

The chain is built from TRBV28 and TRBJ1-5, with D possibly matching TRBD1 (6 bases). There are 15 residues in the CDR3. Germline V gene lookup returns CDR1 MDHEN and CDR2 SYDVKM. V dropped 2 bases and J dropped 3 bases, with 11 bases sitting between them. CDR3 coding DNA: TGTGCCAGCAGTTTACGGGGGGCGTTCAATCAGCCCCAGCATTTT. Translated, it gives CASSLRGAFNQPQHF.

V gene TRBV19 combines with J gene TRBJ1-5; perhaps TRBD1 as D (6 bases). The CDR3 contains 15 residues. Trimming left V 7 bases short and J 5 bases short, with 18 bases between. The germline gives CDR1 LNHDA, CDR2 SQIVND (reference sequence). CDR3 residues: CASTPGQSDYQPQHF. The CDR3 DNA follows: TGTGCCAGTACCCCGGGACAAAGCGACTATCAGCCCCAGCATTTT.

A single count supports this clone. The chain combines TRBV30 with TRBJ1-2; 10 positions match TRBD1. CDR1 is GTSNPN, CDR2 SVGIG, per germline (reference sequence). The CDR3 runs to 13 residues. Unmatched junction bases numbered 5, after V lost 2 bases and J lost 8 bases. CDR3 nucleotide sequence: TGTGCCTGGAGTCAGGACAGGGGGGGAGGCTACACCTTC. This sequence encodes CAWSQDRGGGYTF.

V and J are TRBV11-2 and TRBJ2-5; D not certain. The CDR3 is 14 amino acids. Germline V gene lookup returns CDR1 SGHAT and CDR2 FQNNGV. Trimming removed 11 bases at V and 2 bases at J, with 18 bases between. CDR3 sequence reads: CARWPARRQETQYF. CDR3 DNA sequence: TGTGCCCGCTGGCCTGCTAGGCGGCAAGAGACCCAGTACTTC. The full variable domain, with the rest looked up from reference TRBV11-2 and TRBJ2-5, is EAGVAQSPRYKIIEKRQSVAFWCNPISGHATLYWYQQILGQGPKLLIQFQNNGVVDDSQLPKDRFSAERLKGVDSTLKIQPAKLEDSAVYLCARWPARRQETQYFGPGTRLLVL.

V usage is TRBV27 and J usage is TRBJ2-2; TRBD1 agrees at 7 bases. The germline CDR1 and CDR2 sequences are MNHEY and SMNVEV (reference sequence). Trimming took 6 bases from V and 5 from J; bases not matched to a gene: 6. This CDR3 spans 14 amino acids. CDR3 sequence (DNA): TGTGCCAGCAGAGAGGGGGCTGGAACCGGGGAGCTGTTTTTT. Residues: CASREGAGTGELFF.

V gene TRBV6-5 combines with J gene TRBJ2-2; 7 nucleotides line up with TRBD2. This CDR3 has 15 residues. Germline assignment: CDR1 MNHEY and CDR2 SVGAGI. J was trimmed by 5 bases and V by 5 bases; bases with no gene match: 8. This chain's CDR3 is CASSRDGGSTGELFF. As DNA, the CDR3 is TGTGCCAGCAGTCGAGACGGGGGGTCGACCGGGGAGCTGTTTTTT.

V and J are TRBV12-5 and TRBJ2-5, with 8 bases that match TRBD1. This CDR3 is 15 amino acids long. V lost 4 bases to trimming and J lost 5 bases; unmatched junction nucleotides: 9. The germline gives CDR1 LGHNT, CDR2 FRNRAP. The CDR3 sequence is CASGSTGQVGETQYF. CDR3 in DNA: TGTGCTAGTGGTTCGACGGGACAGGTCGGGGAGACCCAGTACTTC.

The chain couples TRBV28 to TRBJ1-5, with 8 nucleotides matching TRBD1. The CDR3 is 15 amino acids. The V gene end was trimmed by 3 bases and the J gene end by 8 bases; junction bases not matched to a gene: 9. CDR1 is MDHEN and CDR2 is SYDVKM in the germline V gene. The CDR3, as DNA: TGTGCCAGCAGTTTCCCGCAACCAGGGGGCAAGCCCCAGCATTTT. This codes for CASSFPQPGGKPQHF.

The CDR3: CATATGVNYGYTF. The CDR3 DNA reads as TGTGCCACCGCGACAGGGGTAAACTATGGCTACACCTTC. The chain employs TRBV2 and TRBJ1-2, with TRBD1 identical over 8 bases. There are 13 residues in the CDR3. Per the germline V gene, CDR1 is SNHLY and CDR2 is FYNNEI. Trimming at V came to 10 bases and at J to 2 bases, leaving 6 bases not matched to a gene.

The table lists this clone with a few counts. V usage is TRBV4-3 and J usage is TRBJ2-5; TRBD2 agrees at 7 bases. The CDR3 contains 17 residues. The V gene end was trimmed by 3 bases and the J gene end by 0 bases; junction bases not matched to a gene: 10. Germline V CDR1 and CDR2: LGHNA, YSLEER. CDR3 sequence (DNA): TGCGCCAGCAGCCAGGGAAATAGCGGGTCGTACCAAGAGACCCAGTACTTC. Translation gives CASSQGNSGSYQETQYF.

The chain combines TRBV7-8 with TRBJ1-1, with D unresolved. Germline lookup yields CDR1 SGHVS and CDR2 FQNEAQ. The germline V and J ends were trimmed by 0 bases and 0 bases, with 5 bases remaining between them. The CDR3 is made up of 14 amino acids. Here the CDR3 reads CASSLAQLNTEAFF. The CDR3, as DNA: TGTGCCAGCAGCTTAGCACAGCTGAACACTGAAGCTTTCTTT.

The CDR3: CASSLGGLGTGELFF. The CDR3 DNA reads TGTGCCAGCAGCTTAGGGGGGTTGGGGACCGGGGAGCTGTTTTTT. This chain connects TRBV7-3 to TRBJ2-2; D may be TRBD2 (6 bases). From germline, CDR1 is SGHTA and CDR2 FQGTGA. V lost 2 bases, J lost 5 bases, and 12 bases lay in between. This CDR3 is 15 amino acids long.

This clone was observed a handful of times. The rearrangement links TRBV7-8 to TRBJ2-7; 7 bases align to TRBD1. The CDR3 is 15 residues long. Germline V gene data show CDR1 as SGHVS and CDR2 as FQNEAQ. V was pared by 1 base and J by 2 bases, with 5 bases of the junction left unmatched. CDR3 protein: CASSLGGTEPYEQYF. The CDR3 nucleotides are TGTGCCAGCAGCTTAGGAGGGACAGAGCCCTACGAGCAGTACTTC.

The chain uses TRBV28 and TRBJ1-4; no clear D gene. CDR1 and CDR2 (germline): MDHEN, SYDVKM. The CDR3 has 14 residues. V was shortened by 2 bases and J by 7 bases, with 11 bases between the two germline ends. The CDR3 DNA is TGTGCCAGCAGTTTAAGTCCAACGGGTGAAAAACTGTTTTTT. Translation gives CASSLSPTGEKLFF.

The chain is built from TRBV10-3 and TRBJ1-3, with D possibly matching TRBD1 (6 bases). The length of the CDR3 is 16 residues. V was cut by 3 bases and J by 0 bases, with 12 bases left in between. Germline V gives CDR1 ENHRY, CDR2 SYGVKD. The DNA of the CDR3 is TGTGCCATCAGTGACAGGGACATTTCCTCTGGAAACACCATATATTTT. Encoded protein: CAISDRDISSGNTIYF.

The chain recombines TRBV28 with TRBJ1-2, with TRBD1 as a possible D gene (6 bases). V was shortened by 5 bases and J by 4 bases, with 20 bases between the two germline ends. CDR3 length: 16 residues. From germline, CDR1 is MDHEN and CDR2 SYDVKM. The CDR3 is CASSLPRGQPFYGYTF. The CDR3 DNA sequence: TGTGCCAGCAGTCTTCCTCGCGGACAGCCTTTCTATGGCTACACCTTC.

The V gene is TRBV7-9, the J gene TRBJ1-2, with D possibly TRBD1 on 6 matching bases. This CDR3 region has 17 residues. V dropped 6 bases and J dropped 3 bases, with 23 bases sitting between them. Germline CDR1 reads SEHNR; CDR2 reads FQNEAQ (reference sequence). CDR3 protein: CASSPSAGARVDYGYTF. The CDR3 DNA sequence: TGTGCCAGCAGTCCCTCAGCGGGGGCCAGGGTTGACTATGGCTACACCTTC.

The chain employs TRBV28 and TRBJ1-2; 9 positions match TRBD1. After removal of 2 bases from V and 6 bases from J, the junction contained 1 base not matched to a gene. Germline loops: CDR1 MDHEN, CDR2 SYDVKM. CDR3 length: 13 residues. The DNA for the CDR3 is TGTGCCAGCAGTTTACGGACAGGGGATGGCTACACCTTC. Translation: CASSLRTGDGYTF.

The chain couples TRBV7-8 to TRBJ1-5; 11 nucleotides line up with TRBD1. The trim removed 8 bases at V and 6 bases at J, leaving 6 bases unmatched. The germline V gene has CDR1 SGHVS and CDR2 FQNEAQ. The CDR3 extends over 14 amino acids. CDR3 nucleotides: TGTGCCAGCTCCGGGACAGGGGGTAGTCAGCCCCAGCATTTT. Translating it yields CASSGTGGSQPQHF.

V usage is TRBV5-4 and J usage is TRBJ2-3, with 7 bases identical to TRBD1. The CDR3 has 14 residues. The trim removed 4 bases at V and 2 bases at J, leaving 4 bases unmatched. Per germline, CDR1 SGHNT and CDR2 YYREEE (reference sequence). The CDR3 region has the DNA TGTGCCAGCAGCGGTACAGGGGCCACAGATACGCAGTATTTT. It encodes CASSGTGATDTQYF.

The chain has TRBV29-1 and TRBJ2-1, with 9 nucleotides matching TRBD2. The germline CDR1 and CDR2 sequences are SQVTM and ANQGSEA. CDR3 size: 15 residues. V dropped 4 bases and J dropped 3; count of bases not matched to a gene: 7. CDR3 sequence (DNA): TGCAGCGTTGGTTTCCTAGCGGGAAACTACAATGAGCAGTTCTTC. It codes for CSVGFLAGNYNEQFF.